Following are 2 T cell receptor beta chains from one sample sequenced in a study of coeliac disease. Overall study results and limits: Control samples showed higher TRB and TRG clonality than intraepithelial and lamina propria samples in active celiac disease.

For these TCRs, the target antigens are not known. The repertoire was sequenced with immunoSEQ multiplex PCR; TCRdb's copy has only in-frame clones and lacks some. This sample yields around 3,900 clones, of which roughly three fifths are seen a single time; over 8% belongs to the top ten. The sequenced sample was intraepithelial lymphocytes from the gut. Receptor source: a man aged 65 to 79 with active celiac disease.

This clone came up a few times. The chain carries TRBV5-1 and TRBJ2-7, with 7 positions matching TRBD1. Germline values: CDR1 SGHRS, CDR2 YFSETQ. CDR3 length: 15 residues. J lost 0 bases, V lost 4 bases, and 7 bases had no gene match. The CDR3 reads CASSRGQPSSYEQYF. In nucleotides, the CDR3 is TGCGCCAGCAGCAGGGGACAGCCGAGCTCCTACGAGCAGTACTTC.

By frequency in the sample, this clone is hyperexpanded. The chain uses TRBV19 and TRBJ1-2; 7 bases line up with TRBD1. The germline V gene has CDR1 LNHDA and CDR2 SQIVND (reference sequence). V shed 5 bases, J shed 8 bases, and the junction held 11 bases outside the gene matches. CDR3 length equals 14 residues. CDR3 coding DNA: TGTGCCAGTAGTGGCCGAGACAGGGTAAACGGCTACACCTTC. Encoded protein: CASSGRDRVNGYTF.